The clone carrying this TCR beta chain was detected ten times or more. This sample is part of a study of T cells in Graves' hyperthyroidism and ophthalmopathy. The germline V and J ends were trimmed by 5 bases and 3 bases, with 13 bases remaining between them. CDR3 size: 14 residues. Looked up from germline, CDR1 is SGHTA and CDR2 is FQGNSA. Amplified TCR beta CDR3 regions came from RNA transcripts. The TCR CDR3 first-round RT-PCR relied on the HTBI primer set. TCRdb reprocessed the multiplex PCR reads via MiXCR and lists one record per CDR3 protein. The table includes roughly 130,000 distinct CDR3 sequences, 22% detected once.

This receptor was obtained from a woman aged 45-60 years with Graves' hyperthyroidism that later progressed to Graves' ophthalmopathy. Source material: blood. This rearrangement joins TRBV7-2 to TRBJ2-5; a possible D gene is TRBD1 (5 bases). The CDR3 coding sequence is TGTGCCAGCAGCCGGAAACCAGGGAAAGAGACCCAGTACTTC. Translated, it gives CASSRKPGKETQYF.